The TCR beta chain under discussion was sequenced for a study of blood T cells in healthy people across ages. Broader study findings: Strongly correlated with naive T cell percentage was TCR beta diversity.

About this clonotype: What it binds is not known.

A second roughly 6 to 12 cycle PCR used barcoded and J-beta primers. TCRdb re-analysed the 5' RACE reads in MiXCR, keeping a single row per CDR3 protein. This table holds around 1.7 million distinct CDR3 sequences, roughly 30% found once. CDR1 and CDR2 from the germline V gene are MDHEN and SYDVKM. Trimming shortened V by 8 bases and J by 0 bases, and 8 bases separated the two germline ends. The CDR3 totals 12 residues. The V gene is TRBV28, the J gene TRBJ2-7; D not resolved. Sequenced material: blood. This TCR was recovered from a woman under 40 in good health. As DNA, the CDR3 is TGTGCCAGCTCCATCGTCTCCTACGAGCAGTACTTC. This codes for CASSIVSYEQYF.